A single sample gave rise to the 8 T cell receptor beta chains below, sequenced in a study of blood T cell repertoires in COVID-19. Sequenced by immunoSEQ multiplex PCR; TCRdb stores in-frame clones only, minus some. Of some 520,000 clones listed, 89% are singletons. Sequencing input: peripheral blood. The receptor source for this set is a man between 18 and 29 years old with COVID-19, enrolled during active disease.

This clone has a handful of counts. This CDR3 reads CASSVAPRGGFDEQYF. The CDR3 region has the DNA TGTGCCAGCAGCGTAGCCCCAAGGGGAGGCTTCGACGAGCAGTACTTC. The chain carries TRBV9 and TRBJ2-7; D might be TRBD2 (6 bases). V was shortened by 0 bases and J by 5 bases, with 18 bases between the two germline ends. This CDR3 has 16 residues. The germline V gene encodes CDR1 SGDLS and CDR2 YYNGEE.

CDR3 bases: TGTGCCAGCGGGGCCCCGGGTAGCACAGATACGCAGTATTTT. The encoded protein is CASGAPGSTDTQYF. This rearrangement joins TRBV28 to TRBJ2-3; D perhaps matches TRBD1 (5 bases). The V end lost 8 bases, the J end lost 0 bases, and 12 bases lay between the germline ends. Germline V gene sequence: CDR1 MDHEN, CDR2 SYDVKM. The CDR3 contains 14 residues.

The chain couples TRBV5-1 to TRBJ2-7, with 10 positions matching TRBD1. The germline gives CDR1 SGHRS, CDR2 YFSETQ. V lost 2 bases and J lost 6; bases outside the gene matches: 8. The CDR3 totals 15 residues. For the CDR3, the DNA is TGCGCCAGCAGCTTTCGCCAGGACAGGGGGTTCGAGCAGTACTTC. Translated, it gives CASSFRQDRGFEQYF.

CDR3 coding DNA: TGTGCCAGCAACAGGGACAGGAATAGCAATCAGCCCCAGCATTTT. It codes for CASNRDRNSNQPQHF. The J gene is TRBJ1-5, the V gene TRBV2, with 8 bases matching TRBD1. Germline V gives CDR1 SNHLY, CDR2 FYNNEI. Unmatched junction bases numbered 5, after V lost 7 bases and J lost 0 bases. The CDR3 is 15 residues long.

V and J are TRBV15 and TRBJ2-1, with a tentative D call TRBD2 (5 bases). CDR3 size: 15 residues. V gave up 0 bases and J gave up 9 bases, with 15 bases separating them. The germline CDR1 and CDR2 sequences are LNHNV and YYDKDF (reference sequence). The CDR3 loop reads CATSRDPATGGEQFF. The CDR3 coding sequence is TGTGCCACCAGCAGAGATCCGGCCACCGGAGGTGAGCAGTTCTTC.

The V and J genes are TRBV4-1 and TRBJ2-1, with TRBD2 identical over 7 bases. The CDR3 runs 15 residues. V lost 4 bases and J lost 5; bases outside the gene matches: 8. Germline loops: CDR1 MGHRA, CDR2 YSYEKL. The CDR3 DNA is TGCGCCAGCAGCCCAGCCCAGGGAGGGAACAATGAGCAGTTCTTC. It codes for CASSPAQGGNNEQFF.

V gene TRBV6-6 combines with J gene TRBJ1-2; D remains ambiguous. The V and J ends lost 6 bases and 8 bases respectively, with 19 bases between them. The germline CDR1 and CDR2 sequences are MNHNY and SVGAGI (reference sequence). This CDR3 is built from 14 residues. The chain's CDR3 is CASSSGLPERGYTF. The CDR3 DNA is TGTGCCAGCAGCTCCGGGTTGCCGGAGCGGGGCTACACCTTC.

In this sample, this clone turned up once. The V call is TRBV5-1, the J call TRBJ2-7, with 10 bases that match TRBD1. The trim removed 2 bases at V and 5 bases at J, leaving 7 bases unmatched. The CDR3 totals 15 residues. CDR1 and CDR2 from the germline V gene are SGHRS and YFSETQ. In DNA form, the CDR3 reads TGCGCCAGCAGCTTCGGAGGACAGGGGGGCCACGAGCAGTACTTC. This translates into CASSFGGQGGHEQYF.